Listed below are T cell receptor beta chains from one sample, sequenced in a study of cytomegalovirus exposure and HLA in healthy donors. The table came from immunoSEQ multiplex PCR; TCRdb's copy has only in-frame clones and leaves some out. The repertoire holds 100,000 to 130,000 clones, with roughly 70% as singletons. The sequencing sample was made of PBMCs. The source of these receptors is a woman aged 40 to 50 in good health and CMV-seropositive. Each CDR3 is given without its conserved first and last residue.

V: TRBV6-1
J: TRBJ1-5
CDR3: ASSEGQGNQPQH

V: TRBV5-5
J: TRBJ1-1
CDR3: ASSWEGQGGTEAF

V: TRBV4-1
J: TRBJ1-2
CDR3: ASSHGTGDYGYT

V: TRBV11-2
J: TRBJ2-5
CDR3: ASSPTDGGLETQY

V: TRBV9
J: TRBJ2-1
CDR3: ASATGGSSYNEQF

V: TRBV30
J: TRBJ2-3
CDR3: AWTSGGATDTQY

V: TRBV4-1
J: TRBJ2-7
CDR3: ASSAMGLGYEQY

V: TRBV5-8
J: TRBJ1-1
CDR3: ASSFSGETEAF

V: TRBV7-6
J: TRBJ2-1
CDR3: ASTLTGGKRSSYNEQF

V: TRBV30
J: TRBJ2-3
CDR3: AWRRQGADTQY

V: TRBV21-1
J: TRBJ1-5
CDR3: ASSKEGEYSNQPQH

V: TRBV11-2
J: TRBJ1-3
CDR3: ASSTLDRASGNTIY

V: TRBV6-6
J: TRBJ2-3
CDR3: ASIPGGSTDTQY

V: TRBV30
J: TRBJ1-1
CDR3: AWVRDRAMNTEAF

V: TRBV5-1
J: TRBJ1-5
CDR3: ASSRGDGGSNQPQH

V: TRBV13
J: TRBJ1-6
CDR3: ASSLRQGHSPLH

V: TRBV6-5
J: TRBJ2-2
CDR3: ASRSGGALTGELF

V: TRBV4-3
J: TRBJ2-3
CDR3: ASSQERLTDTQY

V: TRBV28
J: TRBJ1-5
CDR3: ASSLPIDQPQH

V: TRBV2
J: TRBJ2-2
CDR3: ASSVGPNTGELF

V: TRBV27
J: TRBJ2-1
CDR3: ASRLAGSTYNEQF

V: TRBV7-2
J: TRBJ1-4
CDR3: ASSLELNEKLF

V: TRBV6-5
J: TRBJ2-7
CDR3: ASSYGGSSSYEQY

V: TRBV6-6
J: TRBJ1-4
CDR3: ASSKDRGSEKLF

V: TRBV2
J: TRBJ2-2
CDR3: ASRGLTNTGELF

V: TRBV5-1
J: TRBJ2-1
CDR3: ASSLLQSYNEQF

V: TRBV11-3
J: TRBJ2-1
CDR3: ASSFGGQNNEQF

V: TRBV29-1
J: TRBJ2-7
CDR3: SAGGSGGGPYEQY

V: TRBV6-6
J: TRBJ2-3
CDR3: ASHPVYSTDTQY

V: TRBV10-3
J: TRBJ1-5
CDR3: AISESDQPQH

V: TRBV4-3
J: TRBJ2-1
CDR3: ASSHPPDGGGSYNEQF

V: TRBV21-1
J: TRBJ2-5
CDR3: ASSKALAGLQETQY

V: TRBV5-1
J: TRBJ2-1
CDR3: ASSLRGGQNEQF

V: TRBV10-3
J: TRBJ1-1
CDR3: AISGTGGTEAF

V: TRBV2
J: TRBJ2-7
CDR3: ASRDFTYEQY

V: TRBV7-7
J: TRBJ2-2
CDR3: ASSPRVDGELF

V: TRBV5-1
J: TRBJ2-3
CDR3: ASSLDRQAQY

V: TRBV12-5
J: TRBJ1-2
CDR3: ASGLGALGYT